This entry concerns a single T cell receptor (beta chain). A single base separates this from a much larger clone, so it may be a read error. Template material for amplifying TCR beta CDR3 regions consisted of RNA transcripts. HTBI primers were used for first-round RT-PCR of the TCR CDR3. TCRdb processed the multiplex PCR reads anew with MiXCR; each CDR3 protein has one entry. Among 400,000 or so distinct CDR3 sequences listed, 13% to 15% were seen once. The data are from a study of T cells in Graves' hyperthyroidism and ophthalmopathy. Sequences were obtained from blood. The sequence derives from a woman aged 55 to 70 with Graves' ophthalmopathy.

CDR3: CASSPTGSGSPLHF. The CDR3 DNA is TGTGCCAGCAGTCCGACGGGTTCGGGTTCACCCCTCCACTTT. V is TRBV3-1 and J is TRBJ1-6; D is undetermined. Germline CDR1 and CDR2: LGHDT and YNNKEL (reference sequence). Trimming left V 6 bases short and J 9 bases short, with 15 bases between. The CDR3 is 14 residues long.